This passage covers 14 T cell receptor beta chains from one sample sequenced in a study of CD8+ T cells in alopecia areata. Investigators isolated RNA and reverse transcribed it into cDNA to act as the sequencing template. The assay was immunoSEQ multiplex PCR, and TCRdb's table has in-frame clones only and misses some. This sample carries about 270,000 clones, none of them present only once. A sort of pooled cutaneous lymph node cells used CD4, CD8alpha, NKG2D, NKG2ACE and other stains. Sequencing was performed on CD4+ T cells sorted from a lymph node. These receptors were obtained from a C3H/HeJ mouse with alopecia areata. The strain's MHC type: H2-k.

This clone was observed a handful of times. Gene names are mouse gene names. The read ends 3 residues before the CDR3 terminus; that terminus is restored from the germline J gene. The chain couples TRBV13-1 to TRBJ1-6; 8 nucleotides align to TRBD1. TRBJ1-6 is annotated as an ORF whose role is uncertain. V was pared by 3 bases and J by 0 bases, with 8 bases of the junction left unmatched. The CDR3 loop spans 18 amino acids. CDR1 and CDR2 from the germline V gene are NSHNY and SYGAGN. CDR3 sequence: CASSVVQGEDSYNSPLYF. Incomplete CDR3 DNA: TGTGCCAGCAGTGTCGTACAGGGGGAGGATTCCTATAATTCGCCC.

This clone has ten or more counts. The gene symbols are mouse symbols. The CDR3 end lies 4 residues beyond the end of the read and is filled in from the germline J gene. Other DNA sequences in the same sample also yield this CDR3. The chain joins TRBV13-1 to TRBJ1-2; D is ambiguous. In germline, CDR1 is NSHNY, CDR2 SYGAGN. The CDR3 length is 13 residues. V lost 0 bases and J 0 bases, leaving 3 bases between the germline ends. Partial CDR3 DNA: TGTGCCAGCAGTGATGCATCAAACTCC. Protein sequence: CASSDASNS. The CDR3 in full is CASSDASNSDYTF.

A word on this clone: The listed genes are named as in mouse. The DNA ends 4 residues before the CDR3 does, and the rest of the CDR3 is filled in from the germline J gene. J is TRBJ2-5 and V is TRBV19; 7 bases line up with TRBD2. This CDR3 region has 13 residues. Trimming removed 6 bases from V and 3 bases from J; junction bases left unmatched: 4. Looked up from germline, CDR1 is FNHDT and CDR2 is SITEND (reference sequence). The sequenced CDR3 bases are TGTGCCAGCACCCAGGGACTGCAAGAC. Translation: CASTQGLQD. The CDR3 in full is CASTQGLQDTQYF.

This clone came up a few times. Any gene name here is a mouse gene name. The read is 4 residues too short to cover the CDR3 end, so that end is filled in from the germline J gene. This rearrangement joins TRBV13-3 to TRBJ2-1; unclear D gene. This CDR3 has 16 residues. CDR1 is NNHDY, CDR2 SYVADS, per germline. Between the trimmed V and J ends, which lost 1 base and 0 bases, there was a span of 11 bases. CDR3 loop: CASSDSRTNNYAEQFF. The sequenced part of the CDR3 DNA is TGTGCCAGCAGTGATTCGAGAACAAATAACTATGCT.

The sample holds a few counts of this clone. Mouse gene names apply. The CDR3 end lies 4 residues beyond the end of the read and is filled in from the germline J gene. This CDR3 is also generated by other DNA sequences in the sample. This chain links TRBV1 with TRBJ2-3; 7 bases are a match to TRBD1. Germline V gene data show CDR1 as NSQYPW and CDR2 as LRSPGD (reference sequence). CDR3 length: 15 amino acids. V lost 1 base and J lost 0; bases outside the gene matches: 1. CDR3 sequence reads: CTCSAVRGSAETLYF. The part of the CDR3 DNA that was read is TGCACCTGCAGTGCAGTCAGGGGGAGTGCAGAA.

A few counts support this clone. The listed genes are named as in mouse. The read terminates 3 residues ahead of where the CDR3 ends, so the germline J gene completes it. V gene TRBV5 combines with J gene TRBJ1-6, with TRBD1 matching over 8 bases. TRBJ1-6 is flagged as an ORF with uncertain function. Germline V gene lookup returns CDR1 LGHNA and CDR2 YNLKQL (reference sequence). CDR3 length: 15 amino acids. Trimming removed 4 bases from V and 5 bases from J; junction bases left unmatched: 4. The part of the CDR3 DNA that was read is TGTGCCAGCAGCCCGGGGACAGGAAATAATTCGCCC. Its protein is CASSPGTGNNSP. The entire CDR3 protein reads CASSPGTGNNSPLYF.

This clone has more than one count but fewer than ten. Genes and germline come from the mouse. The read halts 4 residues ahead of the CDR3 end, with the missing end drawn from the germline J gene. V gene TRBV13-1 combines with J gene TRBJ2-4; perhaps TRBD1 as D (6 bases). The CDR3 covers 16 residues. Germline values: CDR1 NSHNY, CDR2 SYGAGN. The V gene lost 3 bases and the J gene lost 0 bases, with 14 bases spanning the gap. The part of the CDR3 DNA that was read is TGTGCCAGCAGTGCGTCCCGGGACAATAGTCAAAAC. Translating gives CASSASRDNSQN. The whole CDR3 protein reads CASSASRDNSQNTLYF.

This clone showed up just a few times. Here the gene names and germline are mouse. The DNA ends 4 residues before the CDR3 does, and the rest of the CDR3 is filled in from the germline J gene. The chain couples TRBV19 to TRBJ2-7, with a possible D match to TRBD1 (6 bases). Trimming took 2 bases from V and 1 from J, leaving 16 bases between them. Germline assignment: CDR1 FNHDT and CDR2 SITEND (reference sequence). CDR3 size: 16 residues. The sequenced part of the CDR3 DNA is TGTGCCAGCAGTATCCCCACCGGGACATCGTCCTAT. Encoded protein: CASSIPTGTSSY. The whole CDR3 protein is CASSIPTGTSSYEQYF.

This clone was counted between two and nine times. The germline and genes are mouse ones. The read terminates 4 residues ahead of where the CDR3 ends, so the germline J gene completes it. This chain uses TRBV31 with TRBJ1-2; maybe TRBD1 (6 bases). The CDR3 covers 15 residues. Germline V gene sequence: CDR1 GKSSPN, CDR2 SITVG. Trimming took off 0 bases at V and 3 bases at J, with 14 bases between the two ends. The DNA read from the CDR3 is TGTGCCTGGAGTCTAGGCTGGGGGCGCGACTCC. Protein sequence: CAWSLGWGRDS. The entire CDR3 protein is CAWSLGWGRDSDYTF.

Worth noting for this clone: Mouse names are used for the genes. The sequenced fragment ends 4 residues before the CDR3 boundary, so the rest is inferred from the germline J gene. The chain is built from TRBV14 and TRBJ2-5; the D gene is possibly TRBD1 (6 bases). The CDR3 contains 14 residues. The germline V and J ends were trimmed by 5 bases and 1 base, with 11 bases remaining between them. In germline, CDR1 is SGHDT, CDR2 FRDEAV. CDR3 loop: CASSHHRDQDTQYF. CDR3 DNA, as far as it was read: TGTGCCAGCAGCCATCACAGGGACCAAGAC.

The table lists this clone with a few counts. Mouse gene names apply. The sequenced part of the CDR3 DNA is TGTGCCAGCAGTATACCGGGACTGGGGGCCTAT. Translation: CASSIPGLGAY. The full CDR3 is CASSIPGLGAYEQYF. J is TRBJ2-7 and V is TRBV19; 11 bases align to TRBD2. The read ends 4 residues early relative to the CDR3; the germline J gene fills the gap. Germline V gene data show CDR1 as FNHDT and CDR2 as SITEND (reference sequence). CDR3 size: 15 residues. J gave up 2 bases and V 1 base, and 2 bases lay outside the gene matches.

Concerning this clone itself: The listed genes are named as in mouse. The read ends 4 residues shy of where the CDR3 ends; the end is completed using the germline J gene. This specimen includes other DNA sequences encoding the same CDR3. The rearrangement links TRBV5 to TRBJ2-2; possible D gene TRBD2, 6 bases. Per the germline V gene, CDR1 is LGHNA and CDR2 is YNLKQL (reference sequence). Trimming took 0 bases from V and 4 from J, leaving 9 bases between them. The CDR3 spans 15 residues. The sequenced part of the CDR3 DNA is TGTGCCAGCAGCCAAGAACGGGGACTCACCGGG. Its protein product is CASSQERGLTG. In full, the CDR3 is CASSQERGLTGQLYF.

For this clone: Gene names and germline match the mouse. The read ends 4 residues before the CDR3 terminus; that terminus is restored from the germline J gene. The rearrangement joins TRBV5 to TRBJ2-4, with 10 bases aligning to TRBD1. The germline gives CDR1 LGHNA, CDR2 YNLKQL (reference sequence). The trim removed 0 bases at V and 2 bases at J, leaving 11 bases unmatched. CDR3 length: 19 amino acids. The sequenced CDR3 bases are TGTGCCAGCAGCCAAGATCAGACCGGGACAGGGGAGGCTCAAAAC. Encoded protein: CASSQDQTGTGEAQN. The CDR3 as a whole reads CASSQDQTGTGEAQNTLYF.

This clone has only a few counts. Mouse names are used for the genes. The read terminates 4 residues ahead of where the CDR3 ends, so the germline J gene completes it. The chain joins TRBV5 to TRBJ1-1; tentatively, D is TRBD1 (5 bases). CDR1 is LGHNA and CDR2 is YNLKQL in the germline V gene (reference sequence). CDR3 length: 12 amino acids. The CDR3 here is CASSQDQGEVFF. CDR3 DNA, as far as it was read: TGTGCCAGCAGCCAAGATCAGGGA.